This T cell receptor beta chain was identified during a study of T cell responses to AZD1222 COVID-19 vaccine. The CDR3 spans 14 residues. V lost 5 bases to trimming and J lost 4 bases, with 14 bases between them. Germline V gives CDR1 LGHNA, CDR2 YSLEER. Here immunoSEQ multiplex PCR was the method, and the copy in TCRdb shows in-frame clones only, minus some. The top ten hold approximately 1.6% of the sample, which has 120,000 to 150,000 clones, 90% seen once. Regarding the study as a whole: Donors, mostly white British, included more females; clonal diversity was possibly underestimated. Across the whole spike, CD4 TCRs peaked at regions 160-218 and 743-854.

As regards this clone: The antigen remains undetermined.

The receptor was derived from an adult who received the AZD1222 COVID-19 vaccine. The sequenced sample was peripheral blood, obtained 28 days after the second AZD1222 dose. V and J are TRBV4-3 and TRBJ1-1; possibly TRBD1 for D (6 bases). This chain's CDR3 is CASSETGLGTEAFF. CDR3 bases: TGCGCCAGCAGCGAGACAGGTCTGGGCACTGAAGCTTTCTTT.